This T cell receptor (beta chain) stems from a study of blood T cell repertoires in COVID-19. About the research overall: The study drew acute and convalescent COVID-19 samples from the United States, Italy and Spain. PBMCs, B-cell-depleted T cells, or T cells were the source of the cDNA or gDNA that made up the material.

Germline CDR1 and CDR2: LGHDT and YNNKEL (reference sequence). The V gene lost 4 bases and the J gene lost 0 bases, with 9 bases spanning the gap. This CDR3 has 15 residues. Authors' processing steps: Reference gene primer amplification yielded estimated nucleated cell counts. Libraries were prepared by immunoSEQ multiplex PCR; TCRdb keeps only in-frame clonotypes and omits some of them. V, J and clone size are those of that table, while D and trimming were read from the DNA. This repertoire shows approximately 85,000 clones, roughly nine tenths found once; its top ten account for 2% to 3%. Sequenced: peripheral blood. The V call is TRBV3-1 (or the pseudogene TRBV3-2), the J call TRBJ1-4; D is perhaps TRBD1 (6 bases). The receptor's source is a man aged 45-65 years with acute or convalescent COVID-19. As DNA, the CDR3 is TGTGCCAGCAGCCTTAGGGGGTCAACTAATGAAAAACTGTTTTTT. Protein product: CASSLRGSTNEKLFF.